The 30 T cell receptor beta chains presented below share a single source sample, sequenced in a study of human CD8 memory T cell subsets. Generation of TCR beta libraries used UMI-labeled 5' RACE. TCRdb re-analysed the 5' RACE reads in MiXCR, keeping a single row per CDR3 protein. The table has around 8,200 distinct CDR3 sequences, 3% to 5% seen once. The source material was CD8+ T cells from PBMCs. The source is a human donor in good health.

This clonotype was counted ten times or more. The chain is built from TRBV5-8 and TRBJ1-2, with TRBD1 as a possible D gene (6 bases). Per germline, CDR1 SGHTS and CDR2 YDEGEE. With 4 bases removed from V and 3 bases from J, the gap between germline ends came to 13 bases. This CDR3 has 14 amino acids. The DNA for the CDR3 is TGTGCCAGCAGCCCCCGGGGGACATACTATGGCTACACCTTC. It yields the protein CASSPRGTYYGYTF.

At least ten counts were recorded for this clonotype. A much larger clone differs from this one at a single base, so this may be a read error. This chain uses TRBV12-3 or TRBV12-4 with TRBJ2-7; D not resolved. V was shortened by 1 base and J by 0 bases, with 4 bases between the two germline ends. CDR3 size: 13 residues. CDR3 residues: CASSLDSSYEQYF. Written as DNA, the CDR3 is TGTGCCAGCAGTTTAGACAGCTCCTACGAGCAGTACTTC.

This clonotype was seen ten or more times. The V and J genes are TRBV7-6 and TRBJ1-4; 9 nucleotides match TRBD1. The CDR3 is 15 residues long. With 5 bases clipped from V and 2 bases from J, the junction kept 3 bases outside the gene matches. The germline CDR1 and CDR2 sequences are SGHVS and FNYEAQ. In DNA form, the CDR3 reads TGTGCCAGCAGCCTCGGGACAGGGACTAATGAAAAACTGTTTTTT. Its translation is CASSLGTGTNEKLFF.

This clonotype was counted many times. The chain links TRBV4-3 to TRBJ2-7, with 11 bases matching TRBD2. The junction had 2 bases not matched to a gene; V was cut back by 3 bases and J by 1 base. The CDR3 contains 15 residues. The germline V gene has CDR1 LGHNA and CDR2 YSLEER. The CDR3 sequence: CASSHGTSGSYEQYF. The CDR3 nucleotides are TGCGCCAGCAGCCACGGGACTAGCGGTTCCTACGAGCAGTACTTC.

This clonotype was detected ten times or more. The J gene is TRBJ2-5, the V gene TRBV19, with D hard to call. V dropped 3 bases and J dropped 1 base, with 9 bases sitting between them. Germline V gene sequence: CDR1 LNHDA, CDR2 SQIVND (reference sequence). The CDR3 is 14 residues long. In DNA, the CDR3 is TGTGCCAGTAGTATGCTGGGTTCCCAAGAGACCCAGTACTTC. The encoded protein is CASSMLGSQETQYF.

This clonotype came up a few times. The chain carries TRBV11-1 and TRBJ2-7; tentatively, D is TRBD2 (6 bases). The CDR3 is made up of 15 amino acids. Trimming shortened V by 2 bases and J by 4 bases, and 15 bases separated the two germline ends. The germline V gene has CDR1 SGHAT and CDR2 FQDESV (reference sequence). In DNA form, the CDR3 reads TGTGCCAGCAGCTTACGTTGGGCGGCGGGGTACGAGCAGTACTTC. Its translation: CASSLRWAAGYEQYF.

By sample fraction, this clonotype is medium-sized. The rearrangement uses TRBV4-1 and TRBJ1-6; D may be TRBD1 (5 bases). V was pared by 8 bases and J by 0 bases, with 8 bases between. Per germline, CDR1 MGHRA and CDR2 YSYEKL. The CDR3 is 14 residues long. CDR3 sequence: CASGDSSYNSPLHF. CDR3 nucleotides: TGCGCCAGCGGAGACAGCTCCTATAATTCACCCCTCCACTTT.

This clonotype was counted many times. The chain's CDR3 is CASSSGRSWGTEAFF. CDR3 nucleotides: TGCGCCAGCAGCTCGGGTAGGTCGTGGGGGACTGAAGCTTTCTTT. This sequence joins TRBV5-1 and TRBJ1-1; possibly TRBD1 for D (5 bases). Germline values: CDR1 SGHRS, CDR2 YFSETQ. This CDR3 is built from 15 residues. The ends were cut back, 3 bases at V and 5 bases at J, with 17 bases in the middle.

This clonotype was counted ten times or more. Sequence at one end of the junction differs from germline and may be a read error. The chain carries TRBV7-3 and TRBJ2-1, with 13 bases matching TRBD2. Germline CDR1 is SGHTA and CDR2 is FQGTGA. CDR3 length: 13 amino acids. The CDR3 region is CASCFTSGRAQFF. In DNA form, the CDR3 reads TGTGCCAGCTGCTTCACTAGCGGGAGGGCTCAGTTCTTC.

This sequence joins TRBV9 and TRBJ1-2; no reliable D call. The CDR3 is 12 amino acids. Germline lookup yields CDR1 SGDLS and CDR2 YYNGEE. Between the trimmed V and J ends, which lost 2 bases and 4 bases, there was a span of 6 bases. The CDR3 DNA follows: TGTGCCAGCAGCGTGGGTAGCTATGGCTACACCTTC. It codes for CASSVGSYGYTF.

This clonotype has a count of ten or more. The chain joins TRBV20-1 to TRBJ1-1; the match to TRBD1 covers 7 bases. Germline CDR1 reads DFQATT; CDR2 reads SNEGSKA (reference sequence). V was pared by 7 bases and J by 10 bases, with 21 bases of the junction left unmatched. This CDR3 is 15 amino acids long. The chain's CDR3 is CSVTNHPGQLKRAFF. DNA for the CDR3: TGCAGTGTTACGAATCACCCGGGACAGCTGAAAAGAGCTTTCTTT.

This clonotype was counted many times. The rearrangement joins TRBV6-5 to TRBJ2-2, with 7 bases that match TRBD1. This CDR3 is 15 amino acids long. The J segment lost 6 bases and the V segment lost 6 bases, leaving 10 bases of the junction unmatched. The germline V gene has CDR1 MNHEY and CDR2 SVGAGI. CDR3 residues: CASSPVTGNPGELFF. For the CDR3, the DNA is TGTGCCAGCAGCCCGGTGACAGGGAATCCCGGGGAGCTGTTTTTT.

This clonotype was seen many times. This rearrangement joins TRBV2 to TRBJ1-1; TRBD1 aligns across 7 bases. CDR1 is SNHLY, CDR2 FYNNEI, per germline. The CDR3 sequence is 17 residues long. V dropped 1 base and J dropped 3; count of bases not matched to a gene: 11. The CDR3 nucleotides read TGTGCCAGCAGTGAAGTATCGGAGGGGGCGAGTGACACTGAAGCTTTCTTT. As protein: CASSEVSEGASDTEAFF.

The DNA of the CDR3 is TGTGCCAGCAGCTTAGTAACAGGGACCTACGAGCAGTACTTC. This codes for CASSLVTGTYEQYF. This chain connects TRBV13 to TRBJ2-7; tentatively, D is TRBD1 (6 bases). Germline CDR1 is PRHDT and CDR2 is FYEKMQ (reference sequence). Trimming pared 1 base from V and 2 bases from J, leaving 9 bases between. This CDR3 is built from 14 residues.

This clonotype was detected ten times or more. The rearrangement joins TRBV11-2 to TRBJ2-4, with D perhaps TRBD1 (5 bases). Trimming removed 5 bases from V and 8 bases from J, with 13 bases in between. The V gene's germline CDR1 is SGHAT and CDR2 FQNNGV. CDR3 length: 13 residues. CDR3 region: CASSPSPRDIQYF. For the CDR3, the DNA is TGTGCCAGCAGCCCCAGTCCCAGGGACATTCAGTACTTC.

This clonotype was detected only a few times. The V and J genes are TRBV6-6 and TRBJ2-1, with unresolved D. Trimming removed 5 bases at V and 8 bases at J, with 13 bases between. Germline V CDR1 and CDR2: MNHNY, SVGAGI (reference sequence). This CDR3 comprises 13 residues. The CDR3 loop reads CASSEVGVDEQFF. For the CDR3, the DNA is TGTGCCAGCAGTGAAGTGGGTGTAGATGAGCAGTTCTTC.

The chain combines TRBV4-2 with TRBJ2-7; TRBD1 or TRBD2 may be the D gene (5 bases each). The V gene lost 0 bases and the J gene lost 2 bases, with 5 bases spanning the gap. Looked up from germline, CDR1 is LGHNA and CDR2 is YNFKEQ. The CDR3 spans 13 residues. CDR3 residues: CASSQEGAYEQYF. DNA for the CDR3: TGTGCCAGCAGCCAAGAGGGGGCCTACGAGCAGTACTTC.

This clonotype showed up many times. The chain uses TRBV7-2 and TRBJ2-2; possible D gene TRBD1, 5 bases. Trimming pared 2 bases from V and 5 bases from J, leaving 18 bases between. This CDR3 contains 17 residues. Germline V gene lookup returns CDR1 SGHTA and CDR2 FQGNSA. The chain's CDR3 is CASSLWGGELVTGELFF. The CDR3 DNA is TGTGCCAGCAGCTTATGGGGCGGAGAGCTAGTGACCGGGGAGCTGTTTTTT.

Many counts were recorded for this clonotype. The V and J genes are TRBV6-5 and TRBJ1-2; TRBD1 might be the D (5 bases). CDR3 length: 13 amino acids. V was shortened by 8 bases and J by 8 bases, with 18 bases between the two germline ends. CDR1 and CDR2 from the germline V gene are MNHEY and SVGAGI. The CDR3 DNA reads as TGTGCCAGCCGCGGGACGTTGGATACCGGCTACACCTTC. It encodes CASRGTLDTGYTF.

This clonotype was recorded at least ten times. This chain joins TRBV20-1 and TRBJ2-5; perhaps TRBD1 as D (5 bases). V was cut by 3 bases and J by 1 base, with 9 bases left in between. The CDR3 loop spans 13 amino acids. From germline, CDR1 is DFQATT and CDR2 SNEGSKA (reference sequence). The CDR3 nucleotides are TGCAGTGCTAGGTCCAGGGCCCAAGAGACCCAGTACTTC. This encodes CSARSRAQETQYF.

This clonotype rates as medium-sized. This chain uses TRBV7-9 with TRBJ1-2, with a weak D call TRBD1 (5 bases). Trimming shortened V by 4 bases and J by 11 bases, and 11 bases separated the two germline ends. The CDR3 has 11 residues. Germline loops: CDR1 SEHNR, CDR2 FQNEAQ (reference sequence). As DNA, the CDR3 is TGTGCCAGCAGCTCGGGACGTTGGTACACCTTC. This sequence encodes CASSSGRWYTF.

This clonotype showed up many times. The chain combines TRBV2 with TRBJ2-2; no reliable D call. The CDR3 sequence is 17 residues long. Trimming stripped 3 bases from V and 3 bases from J, with 17 bases between. CDR1 SNHLY and CDR2 FYNNEI come from the germline V gene. CDR3 bases: TGTGCCAGCAGTGATAGTATAAGGGTCGCGGACACCGGGGAGCTGTTTTTT. It yields the protein CASSDSIRVADTGELFF. Full variable domain (missing parts from reference TRBV2 and TRBJ2-2): EPEVTQTPSHQVTQMGQEVILRCVPISNHLYFYWYRQILGQKVEFLVSFYNNEISEKSEIFDDQFSVERPDGSNFTLKIRSTKLEDSAMYFCASSDSIRVADTGELFFGEGSRLTVL.

This clonotype was counted at least ten times. V usage is TRBV29-1 and J usage is TRBJ2-1, with 7 bases aligning to TRBD1. The germline gives CDR1 SQVTM, CDR2 ANQGSEA. The CDR3 runs to 15 residues. Unmatched junction bases numbered 8, after V lost 1 base and J lost 5 bases. The CDR3 loop reads CSVEGSQGIDNEQFF. The CDR3 DNA reads TGCAGCGTTGAAGGGTCACAGGGGATTGACAATGAGCAGTTCTTC.

This clonotype was recorded a few times. V gene TRBV7-3 combines with J gene TRBJ2-3, with D perhaps matching TRBD1 (5 bases). In germline, CDR1 is SGHTA, CDR2 FQGTGA. The CDR3 covers 12 residues. The germline V and J ends were trimmed by 5 bases and 6 bases, with 9 bases remaining between them. Here the CDR3 reads CASSLGADTQYF. The CDR3 coding sequence is TGTGCCAGCAGCCTTGGGGCGGATACGCAGTATTTT.

V gene TRBV7-9 combines with J gene TRBJ2-7; 14 bases map to TRBD2. Germline assignment: CDR1 SEHNR and CDR2 FQNEAQ (reference sequence). The CDR3 runs 17 residues. After removal of 5 bases from V and 0 bases from J, the junction contained 6 bases not matched to a gene. CDR3 protein: CASSPTSGRETSYEQYF. The DNA of the CDR3 is TGTGCCAGCAGCCCGACTAGCGGGAGGGAGACCTCCTACGAGCAGTACTTC.

This clonotype has a count of ten or more. The chain links TRBV24-1 to TRBJ2-2; D may match TRBD1 or TRBD2 (5 bases each). The germline V gene has CDR1 KGHDR and CDR2 SFDVKD. Trimming took off 6 bases at V and 3 bases at J, with 10 bases between the two ends. The CDR3 totals 14 residues. Here the CDR3 reads CATSPGTHTGELFF. CDR3 bases: TGTGCCACCAGTCCCGGGACCCACACCGGGGAGCTGTTTTTT.

This clonotype was seen many times. The chain has TRBV28 and TRBJ2-7, with no clear D. V gave up 2 bases and J gave up 2 bases, with 7 bases separating them. The CDR3 runs to 13 residues. Germline values: CDR1 MDHEN, CDR2 SYDVKM. CDR3 nucleotides: TGTGCCAGCAGTTTAATAGGGACCTACGAGCAGTACTTC. It codes for CASSLIGTYEQYF.

This clonotype was seen at least ten times. The chain joins TRBV15 to TRBJ2-3; 10 bases are a match to TRBD1. Trimming cost V 4 bases and J 1 base; bases outside gene matches: 2. CDR1 and CDR2 (germline): LNHNV, YYDKDF (reference sequence). The CDR3 sequence is 15 residues long. CDR3 residues: CATSMDRGGTDTQYF. CDR3 in DNA: TGTGCCACCAGCATGGACAGGGGGGGCACAGATACGCAGTATTTT.

This clonotype came up many times. The chain joins TRBV9 to TRBJ2-7, with D tentatively TRBD1 (6 bases). Germline V gene sequence: CDR1 SGDLS, CDR2 YYNGEE. The V end lost 0 bases, the J end lost 6 bases, and 10 bases lay between the germline ends. This CDR3 comprises 13 residues. The DNA of the CDR3 is TGTGCCAGCAGCGTAGCTACAGGGCTCGAGCAGTACTTC. Its protein is CASSVATGLEQYF.

Within the sample, this clonotype is medium-sized. The chain is built from TRBV4-1 and TRBJ1-1; possibly TRBD1 for D (5 bases). CDR3 length equals 17 residues. Trimming pared 1 base from V and 2 bases from J, leaving 17 bases between. Germline assignment: CDR1 MGHRA and CDR2 YSYEKL. The CDR3 DNA is TGCGCCAGCAGCCAAGGTCACTTTGGGACGGACAACACTGAAGCTTTCTTT. Translation: CASSQGHFGTDNTEAFF.